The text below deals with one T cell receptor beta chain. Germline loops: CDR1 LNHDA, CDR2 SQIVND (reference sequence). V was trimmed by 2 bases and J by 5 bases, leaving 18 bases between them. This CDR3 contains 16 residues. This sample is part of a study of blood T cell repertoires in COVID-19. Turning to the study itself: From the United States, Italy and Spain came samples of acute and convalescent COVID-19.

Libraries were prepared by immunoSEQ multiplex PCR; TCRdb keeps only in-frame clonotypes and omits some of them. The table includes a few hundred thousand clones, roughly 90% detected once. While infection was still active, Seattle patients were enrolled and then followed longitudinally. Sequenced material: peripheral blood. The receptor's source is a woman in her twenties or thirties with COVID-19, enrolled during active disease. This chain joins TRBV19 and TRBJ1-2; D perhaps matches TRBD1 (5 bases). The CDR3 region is CASSIPLAAGQYGYTF. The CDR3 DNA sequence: TGTGCCAGTAGTATACCCCTCGCAGCAGGGCAGTATGGCTACACCTTC.